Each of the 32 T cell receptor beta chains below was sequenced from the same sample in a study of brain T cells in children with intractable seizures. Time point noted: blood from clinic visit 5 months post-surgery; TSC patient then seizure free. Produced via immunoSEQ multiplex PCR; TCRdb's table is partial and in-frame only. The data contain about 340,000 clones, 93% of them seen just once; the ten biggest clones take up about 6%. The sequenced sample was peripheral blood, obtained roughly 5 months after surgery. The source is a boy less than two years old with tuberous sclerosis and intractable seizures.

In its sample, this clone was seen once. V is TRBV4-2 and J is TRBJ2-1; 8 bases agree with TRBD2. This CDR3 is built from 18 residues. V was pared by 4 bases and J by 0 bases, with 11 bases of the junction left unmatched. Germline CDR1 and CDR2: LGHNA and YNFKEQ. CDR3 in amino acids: CASSRSGSGSPSYNEQFF. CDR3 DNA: TGTGCCAGCAGCCGATCTGGAAGCGGGAGCCCCTCCTACAATGAGCAGTTCTTC.

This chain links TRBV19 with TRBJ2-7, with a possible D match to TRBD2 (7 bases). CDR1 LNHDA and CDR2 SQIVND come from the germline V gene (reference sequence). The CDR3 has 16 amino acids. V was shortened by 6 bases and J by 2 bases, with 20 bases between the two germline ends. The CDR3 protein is CASSLDSGGPAYEQYF. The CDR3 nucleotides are TGTGCCAGTAGCCTAGACTCGGGGGGCCCTGCCTACGAGCAGTACTTC.

Written as DNA, the CDR3 is TGTGCCACCAGTGGGGCAGACACCCGGGAGAGCACAGATACGCAGTATTTT. It encodes CATSGADTRESTDTQYF. V usage is TRBV24-1 and J usage is TRBJ2-3, with a weak D call TRBD2 (6 bases). This CDR3 spans 17 amino acids. With 5 bases removed from V and 0 bases from J, the gap between germline ends came to 17 bases. From germline, CDR1 is KGHDR and CDR2 SFDVKD.

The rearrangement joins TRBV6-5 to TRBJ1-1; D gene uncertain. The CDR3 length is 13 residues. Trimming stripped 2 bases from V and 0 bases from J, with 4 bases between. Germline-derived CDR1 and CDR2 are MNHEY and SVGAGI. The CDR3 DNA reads TGTGCCAGCAGTTACCGAATGAACACTGAAGCTTTCTTT. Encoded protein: CASSYRMNTEAFF.

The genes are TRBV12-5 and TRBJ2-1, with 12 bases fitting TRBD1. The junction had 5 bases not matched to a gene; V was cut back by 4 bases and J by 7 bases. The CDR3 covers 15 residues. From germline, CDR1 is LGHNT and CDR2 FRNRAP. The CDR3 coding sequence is TGTGCTAGTGGTTGGGACAGGGGGCCAGGGAATGAGCAGTTCTTC. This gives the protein CASGWDRGPGNEQFF.

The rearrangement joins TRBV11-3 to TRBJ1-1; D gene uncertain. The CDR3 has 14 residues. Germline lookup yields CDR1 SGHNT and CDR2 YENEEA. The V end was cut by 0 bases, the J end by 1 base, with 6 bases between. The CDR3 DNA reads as TGTGCCAGCAGCTTAGAACACGCGAACACTGAAGCTTTCTTT. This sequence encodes CASSLEHANTEAFF.

CDR3 loop: CASSEASLSYEQYF. The DNA for the CDR3 is TGTGCCAGCAGTGAAGCATCCCTCTCCTACGAGCAGTACTTC. The rearrangement uses TRBV6-1 and TRBJ2-7; D remains ambiguous. V was pared by 0 bases and J by 0 bases, with 6 bases between. CDR3 size: 14 residues. The germline gives CDR1 MNHNS, CDR2 SASEGT.

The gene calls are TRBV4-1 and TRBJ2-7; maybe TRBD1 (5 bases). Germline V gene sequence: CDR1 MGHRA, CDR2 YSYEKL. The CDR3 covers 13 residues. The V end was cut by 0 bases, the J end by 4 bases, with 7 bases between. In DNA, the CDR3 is TGCGCCAGCAGCCAAGATAAGGGGTACGAGCAGTACTTC. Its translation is CASSQDKGYEQYF.

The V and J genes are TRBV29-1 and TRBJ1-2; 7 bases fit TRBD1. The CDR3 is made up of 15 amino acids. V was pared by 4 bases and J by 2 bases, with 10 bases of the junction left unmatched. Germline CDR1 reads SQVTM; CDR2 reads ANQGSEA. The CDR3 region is CSVVSGGGRNYGYTF. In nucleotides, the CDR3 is TGCAGCGTTGTCTCCGGAGGGGGCCGCAACTATGGCTACACCTTC.

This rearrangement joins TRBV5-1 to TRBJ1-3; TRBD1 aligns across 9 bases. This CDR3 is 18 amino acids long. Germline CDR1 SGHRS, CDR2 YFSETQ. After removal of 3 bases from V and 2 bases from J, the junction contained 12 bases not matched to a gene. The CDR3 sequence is CASSWATGTGYTGNTIYF. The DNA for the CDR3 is TGCGCCAGCAGCTGGGCAACCGGGACAGGGTACACTGGAAACACCATATATTTT.

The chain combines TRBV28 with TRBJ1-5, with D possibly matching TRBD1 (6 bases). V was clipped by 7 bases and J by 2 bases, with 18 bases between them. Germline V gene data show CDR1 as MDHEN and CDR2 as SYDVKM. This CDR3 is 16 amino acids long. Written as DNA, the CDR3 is TGTGCCAGCAACGACAGGAGGAAACAGGGCAATCAGCCCCAGCATTTT. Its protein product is CASNDRRKQGNQPQHF.

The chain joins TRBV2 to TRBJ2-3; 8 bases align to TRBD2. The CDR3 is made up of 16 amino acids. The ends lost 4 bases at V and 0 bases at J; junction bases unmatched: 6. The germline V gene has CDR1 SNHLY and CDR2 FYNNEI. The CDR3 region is CASSVFGGASTDTQYF. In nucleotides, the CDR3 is TGTGCCAGCAGTGTTTTCGGGGGGGCAAGCACAGATACGCAGTATTTT.

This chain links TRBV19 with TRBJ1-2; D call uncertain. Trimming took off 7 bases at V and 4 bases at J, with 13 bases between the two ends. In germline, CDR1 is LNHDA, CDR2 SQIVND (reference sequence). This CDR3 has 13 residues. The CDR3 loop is CASTISPGYGYTF. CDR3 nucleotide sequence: TGTGCCAGTACCATCTCCCCAGGCTATGGCTACACCTTC.

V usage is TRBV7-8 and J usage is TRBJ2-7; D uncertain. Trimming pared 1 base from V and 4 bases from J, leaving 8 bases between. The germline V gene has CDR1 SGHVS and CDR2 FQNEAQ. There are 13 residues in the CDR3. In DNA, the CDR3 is TGTGCCAGCAGCTTAGAACAGCCGTACGAGCAGTACTTC. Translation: CASSLEQPYEQYF.

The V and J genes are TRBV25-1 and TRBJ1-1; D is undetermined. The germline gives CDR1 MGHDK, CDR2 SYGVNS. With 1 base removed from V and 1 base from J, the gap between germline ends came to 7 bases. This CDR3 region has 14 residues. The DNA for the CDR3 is TGTGCCAGCAGTGAATGGGCCCGGAACACTGAAGCTTTCTTT. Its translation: CASSEWARNTEAFF.

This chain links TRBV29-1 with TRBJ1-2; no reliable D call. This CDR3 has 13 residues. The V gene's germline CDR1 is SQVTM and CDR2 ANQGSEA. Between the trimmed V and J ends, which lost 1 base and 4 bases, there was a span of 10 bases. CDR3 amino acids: CSVEGEELYGYTF. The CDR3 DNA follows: TGCAGCGTTGAAGGGGAGGAACTCTATGGCTACACCTTC.

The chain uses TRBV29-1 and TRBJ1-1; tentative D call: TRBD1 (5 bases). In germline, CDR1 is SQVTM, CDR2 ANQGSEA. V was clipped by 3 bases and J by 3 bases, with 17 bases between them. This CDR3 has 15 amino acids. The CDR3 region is CSVEGWPGGDTEAFF. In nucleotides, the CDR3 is TGCAGCGTTGAGGGGTGGCCCGGAGGGGACACTGAAGCTTTCTTT.

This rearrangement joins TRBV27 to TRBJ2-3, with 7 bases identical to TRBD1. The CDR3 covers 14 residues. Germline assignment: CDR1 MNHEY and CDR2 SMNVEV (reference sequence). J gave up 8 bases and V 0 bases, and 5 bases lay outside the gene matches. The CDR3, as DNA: TGTGCCAGCAGTTTATCGAAGAACAGGGGTACGCAGTATTTT. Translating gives CASSLSKNRGTQYF.

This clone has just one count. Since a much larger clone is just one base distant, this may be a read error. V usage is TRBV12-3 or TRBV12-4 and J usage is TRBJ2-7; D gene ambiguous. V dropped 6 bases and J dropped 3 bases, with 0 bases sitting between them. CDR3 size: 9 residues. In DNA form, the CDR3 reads TGTGCCAGCAGCTACGAGCAGTACTTC. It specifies CASSYEQYF.

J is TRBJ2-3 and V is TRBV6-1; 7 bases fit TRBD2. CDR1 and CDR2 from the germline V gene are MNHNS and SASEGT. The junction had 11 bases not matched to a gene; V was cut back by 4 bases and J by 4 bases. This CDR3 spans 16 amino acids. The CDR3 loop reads CASSVPLAREADTQYF. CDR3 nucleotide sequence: TGTGCCAGCAGTGTTCCACTAGCGAGGGAGGCAGATACGCAGTATTTT.

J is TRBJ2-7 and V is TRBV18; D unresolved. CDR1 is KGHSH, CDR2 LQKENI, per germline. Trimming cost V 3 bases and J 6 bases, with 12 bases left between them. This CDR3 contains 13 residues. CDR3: CASSPRTPGEQYF. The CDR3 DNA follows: TGTGCCAGCTCACCTAGAACTCCAGGCGAGCAGTACTTC.

The CDR3 DNA reads TGTGCCAGCAGTGAAGCGCGGGGGCAGAGGAATCAGCCCCAGCATTTT. Translated: CASSEARGQRNQPQHF. This sequence joins TRBV6-1 and TRBJ1-5; D possibly corresponds to TRBD1 (6 bases). From germline, CDR1 is MNHNS and CDR2 SASEGT. The ends were cut back, 0 bases at V and 4 bases at J, with 13 bases in the middle. CDR3 size: 16 residues.

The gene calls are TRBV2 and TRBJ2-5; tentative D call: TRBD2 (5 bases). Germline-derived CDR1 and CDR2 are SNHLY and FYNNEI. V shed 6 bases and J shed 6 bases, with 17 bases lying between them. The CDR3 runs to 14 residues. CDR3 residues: CASSRVPGGQTQYF. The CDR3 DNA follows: TGTGCCAGCAGCCGGGTGCCCGGCGGGCAGACCCAGTACTTC. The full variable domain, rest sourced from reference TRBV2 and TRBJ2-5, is EPEVTQTPSHQVTQMGQEVILRCVPISNHLYFYWYRQILGQKVEFLVSFYNNEISEKSEIFDDQFSVERPDGSNFTLKIRSTKLEDSAMYFCASSRVPGGQTQYFGPGTRLLVL.

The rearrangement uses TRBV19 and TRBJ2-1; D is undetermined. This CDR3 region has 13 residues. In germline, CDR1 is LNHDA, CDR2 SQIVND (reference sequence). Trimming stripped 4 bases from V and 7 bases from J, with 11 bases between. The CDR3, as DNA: TGTGCCAGTAGTAGGCCGATAAGTAATGAGCAGTTCTTC. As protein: CASSRPISNEQFF.

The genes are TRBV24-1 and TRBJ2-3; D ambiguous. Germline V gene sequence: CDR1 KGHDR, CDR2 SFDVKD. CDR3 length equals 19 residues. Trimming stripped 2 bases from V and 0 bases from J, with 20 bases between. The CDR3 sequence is CATSDWNPGEGASTDTQYF. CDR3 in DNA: TGTGCCACCAGTGATTGGAACCCCGGCGAAGGAGCTAGCACAGATACGCAGTATTTT.

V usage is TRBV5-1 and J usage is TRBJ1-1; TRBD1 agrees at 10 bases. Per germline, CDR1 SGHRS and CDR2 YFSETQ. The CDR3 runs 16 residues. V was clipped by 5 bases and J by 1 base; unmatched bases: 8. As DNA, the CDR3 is TGCGCCAGCAGTAACCGGGACAGGGGCCGGAACACTGAAGCTTTCTTT. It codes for CASSNRDRGRNTEAFF.

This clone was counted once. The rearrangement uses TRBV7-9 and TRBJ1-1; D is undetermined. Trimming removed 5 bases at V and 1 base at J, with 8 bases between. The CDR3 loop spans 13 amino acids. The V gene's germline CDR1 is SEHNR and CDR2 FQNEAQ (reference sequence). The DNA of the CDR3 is TGTGCCAGCAGCGGTCGCGAGAACACTGAAGCTTTCTTT. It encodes CASSGRENTEAFF. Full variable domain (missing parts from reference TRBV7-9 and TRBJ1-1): DTGVSQNPRHKITKRGQNVTFRCDPISEHNRLYWYRQTLGQGPEFLTYFQNEAQLEKSRLLSDRFSAERPKGSFSTLEIQRTEQGDSAMYLCASSGRENTEAFFGQGTRLTVV.

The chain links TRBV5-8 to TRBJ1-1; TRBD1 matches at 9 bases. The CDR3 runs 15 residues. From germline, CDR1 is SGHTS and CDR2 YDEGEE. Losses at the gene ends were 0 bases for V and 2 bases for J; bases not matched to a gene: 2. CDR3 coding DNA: TGTGCCAGCAGCTTGGTTACAGGGGGCAACACTGAAGCTTTCTTT. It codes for CASSLVTGGNTEAFF.

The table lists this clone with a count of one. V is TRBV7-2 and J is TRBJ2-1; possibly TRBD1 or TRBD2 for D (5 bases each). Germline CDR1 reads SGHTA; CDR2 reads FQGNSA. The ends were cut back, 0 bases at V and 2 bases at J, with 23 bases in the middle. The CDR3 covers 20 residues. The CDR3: CASSLAGDLGTHGTYNEQFF. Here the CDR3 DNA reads TGTGCCAGCAGCTTAGCGGGCGACCTCGGGACCCACGGAACCTACAATGAGCAGTTCTTC.

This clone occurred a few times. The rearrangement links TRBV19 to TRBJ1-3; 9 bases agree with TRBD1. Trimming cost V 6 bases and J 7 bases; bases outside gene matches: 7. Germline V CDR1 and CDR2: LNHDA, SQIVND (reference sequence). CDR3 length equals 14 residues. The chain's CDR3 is CASRGTGGGNTIYF. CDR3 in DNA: TGTGCCAGTAGGGGAACAGGGGGCGGCAACACCATATATTTT.

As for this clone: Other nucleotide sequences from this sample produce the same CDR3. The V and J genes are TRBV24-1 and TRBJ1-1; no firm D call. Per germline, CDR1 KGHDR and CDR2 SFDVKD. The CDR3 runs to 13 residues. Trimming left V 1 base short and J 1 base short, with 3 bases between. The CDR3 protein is CATSDLGNTEAFF. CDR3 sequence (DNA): TGTGCCACCAGTGATTTAGGGAACACTGAAGCTTTCTTT.

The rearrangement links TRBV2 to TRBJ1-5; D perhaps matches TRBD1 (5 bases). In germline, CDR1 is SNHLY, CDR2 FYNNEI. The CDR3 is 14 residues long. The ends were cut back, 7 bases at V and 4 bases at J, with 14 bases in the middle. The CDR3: CASTQNGGNQPQHF. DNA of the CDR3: TGTGCCAGCACGCAAAACGGGGGAAATCAGCCCCAGCATTTT.